Listed here are 27 T cell receptor beta chains from one sample, sequenced in a study of blood T cell repertoires in COVID-19. Clones were read by immunoSEQ multiplex PCR, and TCRdb kept only the in-frame ones, dropping some. The repertoire holds more than 200,000 clones, around nine tenths seen once, with more than 4.5% in the top ten. Sequenced: peripheral blood. The receptors shown here come from an older woman with COVID-19, enrolled during active disease.

The chain uses TRBV6-1 and TRBJ2-7; D possibly corresponds to TRBD1 (5 bases). V was trimmed by 3 bases and J by 6 bases, leaving 12 bases between them. CDR1 is MNHNS, CDR2 SASEGT, per germline. This CDR3 comprises 13 residues. Here the CDR3 reads CASSDGQGFEQYF. In DNA form, the CDR3 reads TGTGCCAGCAGTGATGGCCAGGGCTTCGAGCAGTACTTC.

This chain joins TRBV28 and TRBJ2-1; TRBD1 might be the D (6 bases). CDR1 is MDHEN and CDR2 is SYDVKM in the germline V gene. Trimming left V 6 bases short and J 3 bases short, with 9 bases between. This CDR3 comprises 13 residues. The CDR3 DNA reads TGTGCCAGCAGGTTGACAGGCTACAATGAGCAGTTCTTC. It is translated as CASRLTGYNEQFF.

This chain uses TRBV5-1 with TRBJ2-3; 7 bases are shared with TRBD2. This CDR3 has 16 residues. The V gene end was trimmed by 5 bases and the J gene end by 4 bases; junction bases not matched to a gene: 13. Germline V gene sequence: CDR1 SGHRS, CDR2 YFSETQ. The CDR3 sequence: CASSKGGQAGADTQYF. The CDR3 region has the DNA TGCGCCAGCAGTAAAGGAGGGCAGGCGGGGGCAGATACGCAGTATTTT.

This clone appeared a few times. This sample also contains other DNA sequences that code for the same CDR3. CDR3 sequence (DNA): TGTGCCAGCAGCGGACAGGGCTACGAGCAGTACTTC. Translating it yields CASSGQGYEQYF. The chain couples TRBV6-6 to TRBJ2-7; 8 nucleotides align to TRBD1. Germline-derived CDR1 and CDR2 are MNHNY and SVGAGI (reference sequence). Trimming at V came to 6 bases and at J to 3 bases, leaving 1 base not matched to a gene. The CDR3 sequence is 12 residues long.

The chain has TRBV19 and TRBJ2-7; no reliable D call. Germline V gives CDR1 LNHDA, CDR2 SQIVND (reference sequence). Deletions cut 8 bases from V and 0 bases from J, with 14 bases between. There are 14 residues in the CDR3. CDR3 DNA: TGTGCCAGTTCAAGAAGCGCGAGCTCCTACGAGCAGTACTTC. This encodes CASSRSASSYEQYF.

V is TRBV19 and J is TRBJ1-4, with D hard to call. The germline V gene has CDR1 LNHDA and CDR2 SQIVND (reference sequence). The CDR3 has 16 amino acids. V was shortened by 6 bases and J by 0 bases, with 14 bases between the two germline ends. The CDR3, as DNA: TGTGCCAGTAGCCACACCGCAGGTGCAACTAATGAAAAACTGTTTTTT. Protein sequence: CASSHTAGATNEKLFF.

This chain connects TRBV7-9 to TRBJ1-2, with TRBD1 as a possible D gene (5 bases). Trimming pared 7 bases from V and 3 bases from J, leaving 15 bases between. Germline V gene sequence: CDR1 SEHNR, CDR2 FQNEAQ (reference sequence). The CDR3 extends over 14 amino acids. The DNA of the CDR3 is TGTGCCAGCACCTCCTCGGGCAGGGACTATGGCTACACCTTC. Translation: CASTSSGRDYGYTF.

V and J are TRBV19 and TRBJ2-2; D possibly corresponds to TRBD2 (6 bases). The germline V gene has CDR1 LNHDA and CDR2 SQIVND (reference sequence). Between the trimmed V and J ends, which lost 4 bases and 4 bases, there was a span of 13 bases. CDR3 length equals 15 residues. The CDR3 coding sequence is TGTGCCAGTAGTAGGGGACTGAAGAGCACCGGGGAGCTGTTTTTT. Translating it yields CASSRGLKSTGELFF.

The rearrangement joins TRBV7-6 to TRBJ1-4, with TRBD1 matching 8 bases. The germline gives CDR1 SGHVS, CDR2 FNYEAQ. The CDR3 has 16 residues. Germline trimming cut 5 bases from V and 0 bases from J; bases unmatched to any gene: 5. The CDR3 is CASSTGTGTTNEKLFF. The CDR3 DNA follows: TGTGCCAGCAGCACCGGGACAGGAACAACTAATGAAAAACTGTTTTTT.

The chain combines TRBV5-8 with TRBJ1-1; D may be TRBD1 (6 bases). Germline V CDR1 and CDR2: SGHTS, YDEGEE. The CDR3 is 14 amino acids. V was trimmed by 4 bases and J by 1 base, leaving 11 bases between them. CDR3 bases: TGTGCCAGCAGCCGCGACAGGAGGAACACTGAAGCTTTCTTT. As protein: CASSRDRRNTEAFF.

In nucleotides, the CDR3 is TGTGCCAGCAGCTTGACTGCAAGCTCCTACGAGCAGTACTTC. It yields the protein CASSLTASSYEQYF. The V and J genes are TRBV9 and TRBJ2-7; no firm D call. Germline loops: CDR1 SGDLS, CDR2 YYNGEE. CDR3 length equals 14 residues. Trimming removed 4 bases from V and 0 bases from J, with 11 bases in between.

In this sample, this clone turned up a few times. The chain links TRBV25-1 to TRBJ1-2; 7 nucleotides match TRBD1. V shed 4 bases and J 6 bases; nucleotides not matched to a gene: 5. CDR1 and CDR2 from the germline V gene are MGHDK and SYGVNS. This CDR3 is 13 amino acids long. As DNA, the CDR3 is TGTGCCAGCAGTGCTTACAGGGGCCATGGCTACACCTTC. This translates into CASSAYRGHGYTF.

The gene calls are TRBV4-3 and TRBJ1-1; 8 bases fit TRBD1. The length of the CDR3 is 16 residues. Germline V gives CDR1 LGHNA, CDR2 YSLEER. V was clipped by 0 bases and J by 1 base; unmatched bases: 4. The CDR3 reads CASSQDIGTGNTEAFF. The CDR3 region has the DNA TGCGCCAGCAGCCAAGATATAGGGACAGGGAACACTGAAGCTTTCTTT.

V gene TRBV19 combines with J gene TRBJ2-7; 8 bases line up with TRBD1. Germline CDR1 LNHDA, CDR2 SQIVND (reference sequence). V dropped 7 bases and J dropped 3; count of bases not matched to a gene: 2. This CDR3 is built from 12 residues. The CDR3 reads CASTGQGYEQYF. CDR3 sequence (DNA): TGTGCCAGTACTGGACAGGGCTACGAGCAGTACTTC.

This clone was counted once. The chain's CDR3 is CASRTTGPMNYEQYF. The CDR3 coding sequence is TGTGCCAGCAGAACGACAGGGCCCATGAACTACGAGCAGTACTTC. This chain connects TRBV6-6 to TRBJ2-7; TRBD1 agrees at 7 bases. Trimming took 6 bases from V and 3 from J; bases not matched to a gene: 11. CDR1 and CDR2 from the germline V gene are MNHNY and SVGAGI (reference sequence). The CDR3 extends over 15 amino acids.

This chain links TRBV5-1 with TRBJ2-5; the match to TRBD2 covers 9 bases. J lost 4 bases, V lost 1 base, and 11 bases had no gene match. The CDR3 has 17 amino acids. From germline, CDR1 is SGHRS and CDR2 YFSETQ. In DNA, the CDR3 is TGCGCCAGCAGCTTGTTGGCGGGAGGGCCGTCTGGAGAGACCCAGTACTTC. Translation: CASSLLAGGPSGETQYF.

V and J are TRBV5-1 and TRBJ1-1; 9 bases match TRBD1. The V and J ends lost 4 bases and 4 bases, in that order; junction bases with no gene match: 5. The CDR3 has 14 amino acids. Germline V CDR1 and CDR2: SGHRS, YFSETQ. The CDR3: CASSTDRGTTEAFF. The CDR3 bases are TGCGCCAGCAGCACGGACAGGGGAACCACTGAAGCTTTCTTT.

The chain has TRBV3-1 (or the pseudogene TRBV3-2) and TRBJ1-4; 8 nucleotides match TRBD1. Germline trimming cut 3 bases from V and 8 bases from J; bases unmatched to any gene: 2. Germline V gene sequence: CDR1 LGHDT, CDR2 YNNKEL (reference sequence). The CDR3 runs to 13 residues. In nucleotides, the CDR3 is TGTGCCAGCAGCCACCGGGACAGGGAAAAACTGTTTTTT. Translated: CASSHRDREKLFF.

The chain carries TRBV18 and TRBJ2-1; TRBD1 might be the D (5 bases). The V gene's germline CDR1 is KGHSH and CDR2 LQKENI. There are 15 residues in the CDR3. V was shortened by 2 bases and J by 10 bases, with 18 bases between the two germline ends. The CDR3 region is CASSPSLQEHREQFF. The CDR3 DNA reads as TGTGCCAGCTCACCAAGTCTCCAGGAACACAGGGAGCAGTTCTTC.

The chain combines TRBV19 with TRBJ1-1; D gene unclear. Germline V gives CDR1 LNHDA, CDR2 SQIVND (reference sequence). V lost 5 bases, J lost 0 bases, and 10 bases lay in between. This CDR3 has 14 amino acids. Written as DNA, the CDR3 is TGTGCCAGTAGTTTTGAGTTTATGAACACTGAAGCTTTCTTT. Residues: CASSFEFMNTEAFF.

The genes are TRBV4-3 and TRBJ2-1; D not certain. Trimming removed 6 bases at V and 6 bases at J, with 12 bases between. Germline assignment: CDR1 LGHNA and CDR2 YSLEER. CDR3 length: 13 amino acids. CDR3 amino acids: CASSRRSSNEQFF. DNA of the CDR3: TGCGCCAGCAGTCGCAGATCTAGCAATGAGCAGTTCTTC.

The chain is built from TRBV7-3 and TRBJ2-2; 12 bases map to TRBD2. The CDR3 totals 19 residues. J was trimmed by 0 bases and V by 7 bases; bases with no gene match: 12. From germline, CDR1 is SGHTA and CDR2 FQGTGA. The CDR3: CASTPRRTSGTPNTGELFF. Here the CDR3 DNA reads TGTGCCAGCACCCCGCGCCGGACTAGCGGGACCCCGAACACCGGGGAGCTGTTTTTT.

This sequence joins TRBV9 and TRBJ1-4; 7 bases align to TRBD1. Germline CDR1 SGDLS, CDR2 YYNGEE. The J segment lost 4 bases and the V segment lost 6 bases, leaving 9 bases of the junction unmatched. This CDR3 contains 15 residues. The CDR3 here is CASTKSGQSNEKLFF. In DNA form, the CDR3 reads TGTGCCAGCACAAAGTCGGGACAGAGTAATGAAAAACTGTTTTTT.

The chain joins TRBV5-3 to TRBJ1-5, with D perhaps matching TRBD1 (6 bases). TRBV5-3 counts as an open reading frame of uncertain function. Trimming removed 1 base from V and 0 bases from J, with 17 bases in between. The CDR3 extends over 18 amino acids. The CDR3 DNA sequence: TGTGCCAGAAGCTTGCCGGGACACCCACTTTATAGCAATCAGCCCCAGCATTTT. Protein sequence: CARSLPGHPLYSNQPQHF.

Concerning this clone: One junction end disagrees with the germline gene, perhaps due to a read error. The chain carries TRBV7-8 and TRBJ1-1; 9 nucleotides align to TRBD1. This CDR3 spans 17 amino acids. Germline CDR1 reads SGHVS; CDR2 reads FQNEAQ. CDR3 nucleotide sequence: TGTGCCAACAGCTCAACAGGGGGCCGGATTAGGAACACTGAAGCTTTCTTT. Amino acid sequence: CANSSTGGRIRNTEAFF.

The gene calls are TRBV5-4 and TRBJ2-1; TRBD2 agrees at 8 bases. V dropped 4 bases and J dropped 4; count of bases not matched to a gene: 10. The CDR3 spans 16 residues. Germline CDR1 is SGHNT and CDR2 is YYREEE (reference sequence). The CDR3 DNA reads as TGTGCCAGCAGCCCCCGGGGCGGGAGGTCTTACAATGAGCAGTTCTTC. Translated: CASSPRGGRSYNEQFF.

In its sample, this clone was seen once. A much larger clone differs from this one at a single base, so this may be a read error. The rearrangement links TRBV3-1 (or the pseudogene TRBV3-2) to TRBJ2-7, with a possible D match to TRBD2 (5 bases). The CDR3 is 14 amino acids. Germline loops: CDR1 LGHDT, CDR2 YNNKEL (reference sequence). V lost 4 bases and J lost 0, with 10 bases in between. The CDR3 DNA follows: TGTGCCAGCAGCCCGGCTGCGGGCTCCTACGAGCAGTACTTC. It encodes CASSPAAGSYEQYF.